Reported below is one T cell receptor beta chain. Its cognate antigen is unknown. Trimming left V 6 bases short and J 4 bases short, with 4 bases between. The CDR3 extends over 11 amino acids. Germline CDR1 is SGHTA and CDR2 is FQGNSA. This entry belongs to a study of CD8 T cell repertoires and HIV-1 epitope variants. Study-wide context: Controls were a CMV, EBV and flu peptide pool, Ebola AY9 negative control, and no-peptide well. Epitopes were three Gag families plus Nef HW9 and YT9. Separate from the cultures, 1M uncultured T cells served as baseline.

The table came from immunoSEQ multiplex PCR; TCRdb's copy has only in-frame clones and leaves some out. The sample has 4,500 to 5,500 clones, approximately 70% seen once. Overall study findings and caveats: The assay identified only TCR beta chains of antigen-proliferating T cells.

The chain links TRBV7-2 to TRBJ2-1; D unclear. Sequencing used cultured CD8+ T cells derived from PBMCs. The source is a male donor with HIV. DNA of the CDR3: TGTGCCAGCAGAGATTACAATGAGCAGTTCTTC. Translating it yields CASRDYNEQFF. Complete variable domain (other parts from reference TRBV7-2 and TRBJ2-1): GAGVSQSPSNKVTEKGKDVELRCDPISGHTALYWYRQSLGQGLEFLIYFQGNSAPDKSGLPSDRFSAERTGGSVSTLTIQRTQQEDSAVYLCASRDYNEQFFGPGTRLTVL.